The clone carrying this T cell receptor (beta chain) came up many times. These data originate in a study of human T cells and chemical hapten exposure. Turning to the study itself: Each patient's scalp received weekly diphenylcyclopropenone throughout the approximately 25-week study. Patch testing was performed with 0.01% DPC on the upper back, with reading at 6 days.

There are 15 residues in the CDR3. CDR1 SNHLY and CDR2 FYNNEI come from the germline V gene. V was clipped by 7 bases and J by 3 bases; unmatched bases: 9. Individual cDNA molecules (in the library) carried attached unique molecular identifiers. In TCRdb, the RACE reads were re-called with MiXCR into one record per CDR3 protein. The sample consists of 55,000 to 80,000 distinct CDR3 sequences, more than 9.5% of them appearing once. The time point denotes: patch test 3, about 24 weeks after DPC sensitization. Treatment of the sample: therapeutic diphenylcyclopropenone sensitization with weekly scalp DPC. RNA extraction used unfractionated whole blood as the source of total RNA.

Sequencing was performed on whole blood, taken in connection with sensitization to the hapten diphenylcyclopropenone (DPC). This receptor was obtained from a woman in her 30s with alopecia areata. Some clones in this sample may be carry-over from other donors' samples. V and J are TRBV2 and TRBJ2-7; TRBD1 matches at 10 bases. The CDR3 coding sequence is TGTGCCAGCAAGCTCCTAGGGACAGGGGACTACGAGCAGTACTTC. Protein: CASKLLGTGDYEQYF.